The sequence of this T cell receptor beta chain was determined in a study of blood T cells in healthy people across ages. Each donor had roughly 10 milliliters of peripheral blood drawn. Alongside a J-beta primer mix, a sample-barcoded 5' primer served in a second PCR lasting about 7 to 11 cycles. Sequencing yielded, for each sample, at least 3 million paired-end reads carrying CDR3. MiXCR, run by TCRdb on the 5' RACE reads, gives a single entry per CDR3 protein. The data contain roughly 1.6 million distinct CDR3 sequences, roughly 30% of them singletons. Trimming took off 6 bases at V and 4 bases at J, with 19 bases between the two ends. The germline CDR1 and CDR2 sequences are MNHEY and SMNVEV (reference sequence). The length of the CDR3 is 15 residues.

This TCR was sampled from a woman in her 30s in good health. Sequences were obtained from blood. This chain connects TRBV27 to TRBJ2-7; possibly TRBD1 for D (6 bases). The CDR3 coding sequence is TGTGCCAGCAGCTCGCCGGTAGGGGGTTATTACGAGCAGTACTTC. This encodes CASSSPVGGYYEQYF.